This T cell receptor (beta chain) is from a study of T-cell reconstitution after alpha-beta-depleted transplantation in children. Overall study results and limits: Reportedly, alpha-beta T cells present about two months post-transplant originated from several hundred expanded clones of graft origin. One year post-transplant, T-cell counts and diversity were largely derived from T cells produced anew. Elevated TCRbeta diversity at day 60 was traced, in some patients, to surviving recipient T cells and thymic progenitors.

The CDR3 is made up of 15 amino acids. Germline V gene lookup returns CDR1 KGHDR and CDR2 SFDVKD. After removal of 1 base from V and 6 bases from J, the junction contained 3 bases not matched to a gene. As concerns this clonotype: Its antigen is unidentified.

Construction of the TCRbeta library involved unique molecular identifiers. TCRdb processed the PCR reads anew with MiXCR; each CDR3 protein has one entry. The sample has under 450,000 distinct CDR3 sequences; around 15% are singletons. This clonotype was sampled from a boy under three years old who had a stem cell transplant for Wiskott-Aldrich syndrome, so the T cells may come from the graft donor. The chain has TRBV24-1 and TRBJ2-1, with TRBD2 matching over 9 bases. The sample in question was PBMCs, mostly from graft donor cells, obtained 360 days after TCRalphabeta/CD19-depleted stem cell transplant. This CDR3 is CATSDFTSGRNEQFF. The CDR3 coding sequence is TGTGCCACCAGTGATTTTACTAGCGGGCGCAATGAGCAGTTCTTC.